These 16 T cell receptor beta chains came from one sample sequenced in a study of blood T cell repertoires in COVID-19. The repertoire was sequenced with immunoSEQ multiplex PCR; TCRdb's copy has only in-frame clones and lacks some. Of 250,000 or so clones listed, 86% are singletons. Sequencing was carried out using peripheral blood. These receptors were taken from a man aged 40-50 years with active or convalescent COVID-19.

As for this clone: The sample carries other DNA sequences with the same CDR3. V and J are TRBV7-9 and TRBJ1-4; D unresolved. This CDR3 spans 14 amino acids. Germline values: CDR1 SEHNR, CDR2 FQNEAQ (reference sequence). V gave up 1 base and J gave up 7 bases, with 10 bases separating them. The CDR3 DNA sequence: TGTGCCAGCAGCTTAGGTGGCCGCAGTGAAAAACTGTTTTTT. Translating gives CASSLGGRSEKLFF.

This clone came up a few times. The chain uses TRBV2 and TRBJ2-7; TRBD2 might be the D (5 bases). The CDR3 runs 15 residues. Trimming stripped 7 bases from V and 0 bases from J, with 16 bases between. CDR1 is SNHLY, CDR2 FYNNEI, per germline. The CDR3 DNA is TGTGCCAGCAAAGTTCGGCGGGCCCTCTCCTACGAGCAGTACTTC. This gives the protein CASKVRRALSYEQYF.

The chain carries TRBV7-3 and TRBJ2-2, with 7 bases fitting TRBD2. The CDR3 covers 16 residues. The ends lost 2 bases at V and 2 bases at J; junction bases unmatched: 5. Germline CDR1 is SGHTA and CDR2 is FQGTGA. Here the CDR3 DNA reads TGTGCCAGCAGCTTATTTCCTAGCGGTAACACCGGGGAGCTGTTTTTT. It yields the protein CASSLFPSGNTGELFF.

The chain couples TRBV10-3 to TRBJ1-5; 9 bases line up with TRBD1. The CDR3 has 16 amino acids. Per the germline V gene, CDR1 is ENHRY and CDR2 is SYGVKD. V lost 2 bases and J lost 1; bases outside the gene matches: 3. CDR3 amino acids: CAISETGGRSNQPQHF. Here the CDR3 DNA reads TGTGCCATCAGTGAGACAGGGGGCAGGAGCAATCAGCCCCAGCATTTT.

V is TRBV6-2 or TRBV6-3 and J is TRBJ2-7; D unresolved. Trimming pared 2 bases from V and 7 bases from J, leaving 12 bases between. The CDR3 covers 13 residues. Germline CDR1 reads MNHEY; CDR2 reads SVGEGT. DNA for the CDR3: TGTGCCAGCAGTTACCCTCCCCTCGAGGAGCAGTACTTC. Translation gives CASSYPPLEEQYF.

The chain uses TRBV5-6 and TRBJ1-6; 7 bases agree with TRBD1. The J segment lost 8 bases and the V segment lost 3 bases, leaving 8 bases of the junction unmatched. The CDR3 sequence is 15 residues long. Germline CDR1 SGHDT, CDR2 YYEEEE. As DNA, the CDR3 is TGTGCCAGCAGCTCCGAGACAGGGAGGTATTCACCCCTCCACTTT. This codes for CASSSETGRYSPLHF.

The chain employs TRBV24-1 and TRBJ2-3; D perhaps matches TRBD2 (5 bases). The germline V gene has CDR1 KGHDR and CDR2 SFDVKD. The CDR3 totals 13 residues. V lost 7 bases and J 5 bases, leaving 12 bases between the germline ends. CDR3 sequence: CATRETGGDTQYF. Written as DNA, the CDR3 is TGTGCCACCAGAGAAACCGGAGGAGATACGCAGTATTTT.

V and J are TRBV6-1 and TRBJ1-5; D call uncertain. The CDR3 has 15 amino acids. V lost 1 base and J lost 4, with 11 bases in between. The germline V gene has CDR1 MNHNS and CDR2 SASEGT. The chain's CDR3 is CASSEVTSGNQPQHF. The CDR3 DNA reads TGTGCCAGCAGTGAAGTCACTTCGGGGAATCAGCCCCAGCATTTT.

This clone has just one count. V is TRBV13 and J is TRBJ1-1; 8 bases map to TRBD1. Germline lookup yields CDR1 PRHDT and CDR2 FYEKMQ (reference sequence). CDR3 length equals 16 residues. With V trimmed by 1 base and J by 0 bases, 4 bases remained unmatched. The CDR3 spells CASSLAGGELNTEAFF. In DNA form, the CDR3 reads TGTGCCAGCAGCTTAGCAGGGGGCGAGTTGAACACTGAAGCTTTCTTT.

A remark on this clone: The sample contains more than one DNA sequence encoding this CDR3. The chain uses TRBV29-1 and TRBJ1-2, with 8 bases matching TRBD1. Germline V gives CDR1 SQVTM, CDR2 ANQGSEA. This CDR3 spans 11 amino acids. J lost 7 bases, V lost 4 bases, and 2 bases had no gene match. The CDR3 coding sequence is TGCAGCGTTGCCGGGACAGGTGGCTACACCTTC. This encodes CSVAGTGGYTF.

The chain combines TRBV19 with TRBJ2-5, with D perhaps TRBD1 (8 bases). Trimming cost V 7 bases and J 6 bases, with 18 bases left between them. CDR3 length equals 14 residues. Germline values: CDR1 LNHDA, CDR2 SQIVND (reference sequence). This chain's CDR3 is CASTPDRGGQTQYF. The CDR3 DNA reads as TGTGCCAGTACCCCAGACAGGGGAGGGCAGACCCAGTACTTC.

The CDR3 nucleotides read TGTGCCAGCACCCAGGACTCAACGGGTACGCAGTATTTT. Translation: CASTQDSTGTQYF. This chain connects TRBV2 to TRBJ2-3; possible D gene TRBD2, 5 bases. The V gene lost 7 bases and the J gene lost 8 bases, with 16 bases spanning the gap. CDR3 size: 13 residues. Germline V gene lookup returns CDR1 SNHLY and CDR2 FYNNEI.

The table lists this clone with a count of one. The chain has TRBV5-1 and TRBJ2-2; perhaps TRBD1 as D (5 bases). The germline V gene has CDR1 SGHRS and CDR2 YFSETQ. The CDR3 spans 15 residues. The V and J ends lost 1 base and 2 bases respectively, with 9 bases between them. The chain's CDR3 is CASSLTGHNTGELFF. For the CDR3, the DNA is TGCGCCAGCAGCTTGACCGGACACAACACCGGGGAGCTGTTTTTT.

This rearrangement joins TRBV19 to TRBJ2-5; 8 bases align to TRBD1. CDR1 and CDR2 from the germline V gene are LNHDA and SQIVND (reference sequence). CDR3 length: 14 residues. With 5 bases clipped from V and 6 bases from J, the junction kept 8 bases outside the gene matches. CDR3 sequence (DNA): TGTGCCAGTAGTCTGGGGACAGGCATAAAGACCCAGTACTTC. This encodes CASSLGTGIKTQYF.

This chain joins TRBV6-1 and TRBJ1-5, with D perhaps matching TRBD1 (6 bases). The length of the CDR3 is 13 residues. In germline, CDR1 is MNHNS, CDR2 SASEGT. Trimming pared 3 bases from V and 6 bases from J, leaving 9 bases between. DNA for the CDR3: TGTGCCAGCAGTGATACAGGGACTCAGCCCCAGCATTTT. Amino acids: CASSDTGTQPQHF.

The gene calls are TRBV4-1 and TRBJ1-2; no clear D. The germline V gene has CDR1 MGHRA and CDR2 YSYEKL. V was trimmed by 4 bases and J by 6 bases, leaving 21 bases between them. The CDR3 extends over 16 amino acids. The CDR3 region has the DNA TGCGCCAGCAGCCTACAAACGGCGAGGCCAGTGGATGGCTACACCTTC. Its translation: CASSLQTARPVDGYTF.